The T cell receptor (beta chain) described here comes from a study of spatial heterogeneity in lung cancer. Study results and caveats: Tumor mutation count correlated with how many alpha and beta TCRs expanded intratumorally.

A single record per CDR3 protein comes from TCRdb applying MiXCR to the 5' RACE reads. The table has 5,000 to 6,000 distinct CDR3 sequences, 13% seen once; the top ten hold 15%. Time point denoted: sample taken at primary tumor resection. Concerning this clonotype itself: The antigen is unknown.

Germline lookup yields CDR1 SNHLY and CDR2 FYNNEI. The V end was cut by 7 bases, the J end by 2 bases, with 20 bases between. The CDR3 is made up of 16 amino acids. The V and J genes are TRBV2 and TRBJ2-5; D may be TRBD2 (6 bases). The TCR comes from a female donor with early-stage non-small cell lung cancer. Source: lung tumor tissue, taken at surgery. This CDR3 reads CASTGGWQAGQETQYF. Here the CDR3 DNA reads TGTGCCAGCACCGGAGGGTGGCAGGCGGGACAAGAGACCCAGTACTTC.